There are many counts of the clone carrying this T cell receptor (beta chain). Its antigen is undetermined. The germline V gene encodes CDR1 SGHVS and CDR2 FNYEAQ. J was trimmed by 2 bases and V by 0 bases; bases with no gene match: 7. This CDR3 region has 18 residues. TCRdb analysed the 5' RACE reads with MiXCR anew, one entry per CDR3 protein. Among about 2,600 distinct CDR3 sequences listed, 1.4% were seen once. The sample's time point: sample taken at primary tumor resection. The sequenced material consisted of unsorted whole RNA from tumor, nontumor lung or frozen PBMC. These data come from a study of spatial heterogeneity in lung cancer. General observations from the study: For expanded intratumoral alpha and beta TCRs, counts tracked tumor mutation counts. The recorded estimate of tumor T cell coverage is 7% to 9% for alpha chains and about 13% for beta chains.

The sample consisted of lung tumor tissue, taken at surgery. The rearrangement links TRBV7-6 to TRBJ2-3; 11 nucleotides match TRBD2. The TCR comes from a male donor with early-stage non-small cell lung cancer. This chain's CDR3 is CASSLARLAGGYTDTQYF. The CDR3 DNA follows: TGTGCCAGCAGCTTAGCGCGGCTAGCGGGGGGCTACACAGATACGCAGTATTTT.